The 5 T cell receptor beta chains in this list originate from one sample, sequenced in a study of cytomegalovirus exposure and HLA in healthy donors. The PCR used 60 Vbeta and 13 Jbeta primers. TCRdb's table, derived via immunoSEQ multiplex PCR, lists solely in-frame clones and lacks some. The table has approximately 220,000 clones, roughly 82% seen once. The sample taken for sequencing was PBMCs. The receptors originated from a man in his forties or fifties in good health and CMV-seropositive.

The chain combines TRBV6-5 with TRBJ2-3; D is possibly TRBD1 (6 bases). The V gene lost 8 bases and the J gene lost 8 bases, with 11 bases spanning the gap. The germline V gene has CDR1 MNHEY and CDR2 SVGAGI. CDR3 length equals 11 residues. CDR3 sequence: CASSDRCTQYF. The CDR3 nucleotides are TGTGCCAGCTCCGACAGGTGTACGCAGTATTTT.

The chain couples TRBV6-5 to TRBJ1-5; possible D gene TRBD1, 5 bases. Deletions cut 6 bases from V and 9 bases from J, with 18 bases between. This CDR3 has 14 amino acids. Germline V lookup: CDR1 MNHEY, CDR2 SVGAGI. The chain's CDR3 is CASSEAGPHGPQHF. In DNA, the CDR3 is TGTGCCAGCAGCGAGGCAGGGCCCCACGGGCCCCAGCATTTT.

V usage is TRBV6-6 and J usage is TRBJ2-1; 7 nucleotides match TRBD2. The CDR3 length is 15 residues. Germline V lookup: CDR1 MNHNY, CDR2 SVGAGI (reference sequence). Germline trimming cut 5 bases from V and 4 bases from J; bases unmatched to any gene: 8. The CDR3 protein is CASSTRTRAYNEQFF. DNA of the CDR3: TGTGCCAGCAGTACAAGGACTAGGGCATACAATGAGCAGTTCTTC.

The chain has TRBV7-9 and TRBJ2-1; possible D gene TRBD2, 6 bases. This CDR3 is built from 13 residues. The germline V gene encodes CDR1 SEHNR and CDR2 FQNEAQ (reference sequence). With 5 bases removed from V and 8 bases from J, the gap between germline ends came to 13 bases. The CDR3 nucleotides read TGTGCCAGCAGCCCCCCGCGGGAAGATGAGCAGTTCTTC. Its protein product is CASSPPREDEQFF.

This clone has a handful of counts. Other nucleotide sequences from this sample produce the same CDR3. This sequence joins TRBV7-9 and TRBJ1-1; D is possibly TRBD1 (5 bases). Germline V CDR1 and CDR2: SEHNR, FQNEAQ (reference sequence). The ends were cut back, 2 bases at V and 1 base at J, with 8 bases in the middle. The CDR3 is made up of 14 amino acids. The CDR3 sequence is CASSLQGGNTEAFF. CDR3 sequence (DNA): TGTGCCAGCAGCTTACAGGGAGGGAACACTGAAGCTTTCTTT.